These 7 T cell receptor beta chains were sequenced from one sample in a study of tumor and adjacent non-tumor tissue in lung cancer. Three rounds of nested PCR, following a modified ARM-PCR protocol, produced the TCRbeta library. In TCRdb, the multiplex PCR reads were re-called with MiXCR into one record per CDR3 protein. The table includes some 51,000 distinct CDR3 sequences, 64% detected once. The template was RNA from unsorted bulk tissue. More than 3 cm separated this lung sample from the edge of the tumor. The sequenced material came from distant non-tumor lung tissue. The receptors shown here come from a woman aged 70-85 years with non-small cell lung cancer.

Points on this clonotype: Relative to the germline gene, one junction end is altered; a read error may explain this. The chain recombines TRBV29-1 with TRBJ2-3; no reliable D call. The DNA end is a closer match to TRBJ1-5, so the J assignment may be wrong. There are 13 residues in the CDR3. The germline V gene encodes CDR1 SQVTM and CDR2 ANQGSEA. The CDR3 loop reads CSVEVAGTDTQHF. The CDR3 DNA reads as TGCAGTGTTGAAGTCGCAGGCACAGATACGCAGCATTTT.

Comments on this clonotype: An end of the junction does not agree with germline; a read error may underlie this. The chain employs TRBV29-1 and TRBJ1-1; a weak D match, TRBD1 (6 bases). In germline, CDR1 is SQVTM, CDR2 ANQGSEA. The length of the CDR3 is 14 residues. The CDR3: CSVVPLTGPTEALF. In DNA form, the CDR3 reads TGCAGTGTTGTTCCCCTGACAGGCCCCACTGAAGCTTTATTT.

With respect to this clonotype: One junction end disagrees with the germline gene, perhaps due to a read error. This chain joins TRBV7-9 and TRBJ2-1; 11 bases are shared with TRBD2. CDR3 size: 15 residues. Germline V lookup: CDR1 SEHNR, CDR2 FQNEAQ (reference sequence). The CDR3 bases are TGTACCAGCAGCCGGGGGACTAGCGGAAGGTTAGAGCAGTTCTTC. Translated: CTSSRGTSGRLEQFF.

Notes on this clonotype: An end of the junction does not agree with germline; a read error may underlie this. The chain combines TRBV11-1 with TRBJ1-3; no clear D gene. CDR1 is SGHAT and CDR2 is FQDESV in the germline V gene (reference sequence). The CDR3 has 14 amino acids. The CDR3 DNA follows: TGTGCCAGGAGCTTATTGATCTCTGAAAACACCATATATTTT. This sequence encodes CARSLLISENTIYF. The whole variable domain, filled in from reference TRBV11-1 and TRBJ1-3, reads EAEVAQSPRYKITEKSQAVAFWCDPISGHATLYWYRQILGQGPELLVQFQDESVVDDSQLPKDRFSAERLKGVDSTLKIQPAELGDSAMYLCARSLLISENTIYFGEGSWLTVV.

The V call is TRBV7-3, the J call TRBJ2-2, with 8 bases that match TRBD1. The CDR3 is 16 residues long. Germline V CDR1 and CDR2: SGHTA, FQGTGA. V trimming: 6 bases; J trimming: 7 bases; junction bases outside the gene matches: 13. The CDR3 spells CASSSPTGEAIGELFF. CDR3 in DNA: TGTGCCAGCAGTTCGCCGACAGGGGAGGCAATCGGGGAGCTGTTTTTT.

The gene calls are TRBV11-1 and TRBJ2-1; D is perhaps TRBD2 (6 bases). The V gene lost 0 bases and the J gene lost 7 bases, with 16 bases spanning the gap. The CDR3 extends over 16 amino acids. The germline V gene encodes CDR1 SGHAT and CDR2 FQDESV (reference sequence). The CDR3 DNA reads TGTGCCAGCAGCTTAGCTCTAGCGTGCCTGTATAATGAGCAGTTCTTC. Protein sequence: CASSLALACLYNEQFF.

A word on this clonotype: One junction end does not reproduce the germline sequence, and a read error may be involved. The V call is TRBV5-4, the J call TRBJ1-2, with a weak D call TRBD1 (5 bases). This CDR3 is 16 amino acids long. Germline CDR1 SGHNT, CDR2 YYREEE (reference sequence). This chain's CDR3 is CASSLLAEGLVYGYTF. Here the CDR3 DNA reads TGTGCCAGTAGCTTGCTTGCGGAGGGACTGGTCTATGGCTACACCTTC.